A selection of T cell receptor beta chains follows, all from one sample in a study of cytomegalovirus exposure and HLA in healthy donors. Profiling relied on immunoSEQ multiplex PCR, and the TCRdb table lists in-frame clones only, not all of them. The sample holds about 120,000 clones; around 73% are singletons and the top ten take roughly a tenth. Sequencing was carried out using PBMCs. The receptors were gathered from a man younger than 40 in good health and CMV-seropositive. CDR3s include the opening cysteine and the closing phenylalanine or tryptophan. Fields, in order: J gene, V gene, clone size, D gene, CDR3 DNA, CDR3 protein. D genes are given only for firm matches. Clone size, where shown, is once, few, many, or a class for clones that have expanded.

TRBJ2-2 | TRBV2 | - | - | TGTGCCAGCAACCACAGGGTTGATTCGGGGGAGCTGTTTTTT | CASNHRVDSGELFF
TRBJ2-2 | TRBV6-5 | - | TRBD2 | TGTGCCAGCAGCCGGACTAGCGGCACCGGGGAGCTGTTTTTT | CASSRTSGTGELFF
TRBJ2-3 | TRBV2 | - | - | TGTGCCAGCAGTGGGAGGCAGCCAGTGGGCACAGATACGCAGTATTTT | CASSGRQPVGTDTQYF
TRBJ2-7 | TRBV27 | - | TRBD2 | TGTGCCAGCAGTTTACGGGGCGGGAGCTCCTACGAGCAGTACTTC | CASSLRGGSSYEQYF
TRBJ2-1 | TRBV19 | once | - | TGTGCCAGTAGTATGCCTAGTAGGTTCAATGAGCAGTTCTTC | CASSMPSRFNEQFF
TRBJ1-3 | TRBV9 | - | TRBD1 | TGTGCCAGCAGCTGGGGACAGGGAAACTCTGGAAACACCATATATTTT | CASSWGQGNSGNTIYF
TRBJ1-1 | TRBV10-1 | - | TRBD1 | TGCGCCAGCAGTGCCGCGGGACAGGCAACGCGGCACACTGAAGCTTTCTTT | CASSAAGQATRHTEAFF
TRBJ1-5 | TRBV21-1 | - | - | TGTGCCAGCGGACACTCAGAGTATAGTAACAATCAGCCCCAGCATTTT | CASGHSEYSNNQPQHF
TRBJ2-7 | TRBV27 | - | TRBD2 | TGTGCCAGCGTCTCTAGCGGGGCACTAATGTACGAGCAGTACTTC | CASVSSGALMYEQYF
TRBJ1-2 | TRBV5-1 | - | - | TGCGCCAGCAGCTTGACAGGCAGGAACTATGGCTACACCTTC | CASSLTGRNYGYTF
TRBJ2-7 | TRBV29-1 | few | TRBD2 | TGCAGCGTTAGGCCTAGCGGGAGTTACGAGCAGTACTTC | CSVRPSGSYEQYF
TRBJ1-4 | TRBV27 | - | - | TGTGCCAGCAGCAACAGGGCGGGGGGGACAACTAATGAAAAACTGTTTTTT | CASSNRAGGTTNEKLFF
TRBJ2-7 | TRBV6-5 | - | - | TGTGCCAGCGGTGCGACTGAGCAGTACTTC | CASGATEQYF
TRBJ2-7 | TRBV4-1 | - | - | TGCGCCAGCAGCCAAGATCTGCGTTACTACGAGCAGTACTTC | CASSQDLRYYEQYF
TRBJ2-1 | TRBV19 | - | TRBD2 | TGTGCCAGTAGTATTGGCGGGAGGGCCGGTGAGCAGTTCTTC | CASSIGGRAGEQFF
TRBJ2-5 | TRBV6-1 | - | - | TGTGCCAGCAGTCCAATTAGAGAAGAGACCCAGTACTTC | CASSPIREETQYF
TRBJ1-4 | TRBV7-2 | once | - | TGTGCCAGCAGTCCTAGGGGGGGAAATGAAAAACTGTTTTTT | CASSPRGGNEKLFF
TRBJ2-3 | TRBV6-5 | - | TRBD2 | TGTGCCAGCACTAGCGGGGGTTCCACAGATACGCAGTATTTT | CASTSGGSTDTQYF
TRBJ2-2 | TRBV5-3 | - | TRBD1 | TGTGCCAGAAGCCCACAGGGGGCCGGGGAGCTGTTTTTT | CARSPQGAGELFF
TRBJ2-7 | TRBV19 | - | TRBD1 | TGTGCCAGTAGTATAGTCCAGGGGGCCATAGGCGAGCAGTACTTC | CASSIVQGAIGEQYF
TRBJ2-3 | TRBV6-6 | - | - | TGTGCCAGCAGCCCGCAGGGGAACCCCACAGATACGCAGTATTTT | CASSPQGNPTDTQYF
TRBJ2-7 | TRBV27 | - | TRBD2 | TGTGCCAGCAGTTTATCGGCTAGCGGGTACTCCTACGAGCAGTACTTC | CASSLSASGYSYEQYF
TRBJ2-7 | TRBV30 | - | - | TGTGCCTGGAGTGCCGGGGGAGGGGGATACGAGCAGTACTTC | CAWSAGGGGYEQYF
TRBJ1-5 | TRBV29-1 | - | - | TGCAGCATAGGGGGTGACGGCAATCAGCCCCAGCATTTT | CSIGGDGNQPQHF
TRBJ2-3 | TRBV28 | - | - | TGTGCCACCCACGGGCAGGGAGGCCCAGATACGCAGTATTTT | CATHGQGGPDTQYF
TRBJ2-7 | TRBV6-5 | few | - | TGTGCCAGCAGTTTGGGTCTTAGGGGCGAGCAGTACTTC | CASSLGLRGEQYF
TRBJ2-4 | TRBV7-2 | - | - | TGTGCCAGCAGCCAAAAAAACATTCAGTACTTC | CASSQKNIQYF
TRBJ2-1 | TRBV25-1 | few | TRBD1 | TGTGCCAGCAGTGACGACAGGGCCTACAATGAGCAGTTCTTC | CASSDDRAYNEQFF
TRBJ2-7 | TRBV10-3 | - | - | TGTGCCATCAGTGAGTCCTTGAGACAGAACTACGAGCAGTACTTC | CAISESLRQNYEQYF
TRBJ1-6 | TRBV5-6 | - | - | TGTGCCAGCAGCTTGGGGGAGTTATATAATTCACCCCTCCACTTT | CASSLGELYNSPLHF
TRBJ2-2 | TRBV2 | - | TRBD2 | TGTGCCAGCTTCGGGCTAGCGGGCACCGGGGAGCTGTTTTTT | CASFGLAGTGELFF
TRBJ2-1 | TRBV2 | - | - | TGTGCCAGCAGTAATCCCCGGACTACAATCAATGAGCAGTTCTTC | CASSNPRTTINEQFF
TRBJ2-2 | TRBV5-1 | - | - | TGCGCCAGCAGCTCGACCCCCGCCAGGTCCAACACCGGGGAGCTGTTTTTT | CASSSTPARSNTGELFF
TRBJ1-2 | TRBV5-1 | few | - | TGCGCCAGCAGCGGCCGAGGGGGGGGCCTCGACCGCGGCTACACCTTC | CASSGRGGGLDRGYTF
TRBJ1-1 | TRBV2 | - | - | TGTGCCAGCAACCTACAGGGGAACACTGAAGCTTTCTTT | CASNLQGNTEAFF
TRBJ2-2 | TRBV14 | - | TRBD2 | TGTGCCAGCAGCCAAGTACCGGGACTAGCGGGATCGGAGCTGTTTTTT | CASSQVPGLAGSELFF
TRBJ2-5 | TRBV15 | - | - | TGTGCCACCAGCAAAGACCTCGAAGAGACCCAGTACTTC | CATSKDLEETQYF
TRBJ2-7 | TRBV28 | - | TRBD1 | TGTGCCAGCAGTCTTAGACAGGGGTCCTACGAGCAGTACTTC | CASSLRQGSYEQYF
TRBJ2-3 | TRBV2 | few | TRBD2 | TGTGCCAGCAGTGGGGACTATACAGATACGCAGTATTTT | CASSGDYTDTQYF
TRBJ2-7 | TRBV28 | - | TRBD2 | TGTGCCAGCAGTTCCCCGGGACTAGCGGGGGGGGGTGGGAAGCAGTACTTC | CASSSPGLAGGGGKQYF
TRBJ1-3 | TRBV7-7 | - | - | TGTGCCAGCAGCCATAACTCGGGGTCCGGAAACACCATATATTTT | CASSHNSGSGNTIYF
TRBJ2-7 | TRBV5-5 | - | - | TGTGCCAGCAGCGCCCGGGCCGTAACCTGGGGGGACGAGCAGTACTTC | CASSARAVTWGDEQYF
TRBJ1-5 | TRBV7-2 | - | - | TGTGCCAGCAGCTCATCAGTGGACATTCATCAGCCCCAGCATTTT | CASSSSVDIHQPQHF
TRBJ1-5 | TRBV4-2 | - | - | TGTGCCAGCAGCCAACAAGACAGCTACAATCAGCCCCAGCATTTT | CASSQQDSYNQPQHF
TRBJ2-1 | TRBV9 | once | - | TGTGCCAGCAGCTCGGGAAGCAATGAGCAGTTCTTC | CASSSGSNEQFF
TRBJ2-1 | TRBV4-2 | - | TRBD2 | TGTGCCAGCAGCCCAGGACTAGCGCCAGGCAATGAGCAGTTCTTC | CASSPGLAPGNEQFF
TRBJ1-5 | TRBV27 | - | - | TGTGCCAGCAGCCGACCGGGGGGCGGCCATAGCAATCAGCCCCAGCATTTT | CASSRPGGGHSNQPQHF
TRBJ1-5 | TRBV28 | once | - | TGTGCCAGCAGTACGGACAGTAATCAGCCCCAGCATTTT | CASSTDSNQPQHF
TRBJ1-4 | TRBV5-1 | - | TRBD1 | TGCGCCAGCAGCTTGGCCGGGACAGGGAGTGAAAAACTGTTTTTT | CASSLAGTGSEKLFF
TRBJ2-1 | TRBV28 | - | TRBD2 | TGTGCCAGCAGTTTAAGCGGGAGTACACGTGAGCAGTTCTTC | CASSLSGSTREQFF
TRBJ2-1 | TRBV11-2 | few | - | TGTGCCAGCAGCTTAGATAGCGGAGGTCGCAATGAGCAGTTCTTC | CASSLDSGGRNEQFF
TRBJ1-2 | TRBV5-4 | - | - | TGTGCCAGCAGCCCCTCGAGGGCGGACTATGGCTACACCTTC | CASSPSRADYGYTF
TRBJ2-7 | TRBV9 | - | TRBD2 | TGTGCCAGCAGCGTGGGAGGGAACAATTACGAGCAGTACTTC | CASSVGGNNYEQYF
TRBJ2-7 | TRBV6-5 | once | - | TGTGCCAGCAGTTACCGGGACAAGTCCTACGAGCAGTACTTC | CASSYRDKSYEQYF
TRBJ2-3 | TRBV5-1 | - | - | TGCGCCAGCACCAGGGACGGGACTAGCACAGATACGCAGTATTTT | CASTRDGTSTDTQYF
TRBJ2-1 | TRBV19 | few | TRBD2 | TGTGCCAGTAGTATAAGCGGGATCTACAATGAGCAGTTCTTC | CASSISGIYNEQFF
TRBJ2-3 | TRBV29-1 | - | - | TGCAGCGTTGTGGTGGCGGGAGATACGCAGTATTTT | CSVVVAGDTQYF
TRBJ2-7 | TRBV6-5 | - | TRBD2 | TGTGCCAGCACCAAGACTAGCGGGGCAACCTACGAGCAGTACTTC | CASTKTSGATYEQYF
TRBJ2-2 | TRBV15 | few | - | TGTGCCACCAGCAGAGATGGAGCAGTAGTAGCCGGGGAGCTGTTTTTT | CATSRDGAVVAGELFF